Described below is a single T cell receptor (beta chain) sequence and its context. Its antigen is currently unknown. This entry belongs to a study of shared clonotypes between healthy human individuals. For each subset, genomic DNA was distributed in equal portions over several immunoSEQ plates. The data were produced by immunoSEQ multiplex PCR, yet TCRdb's version contains in-frame clones alone and is incomplete. The data hold under 350,000 clones, with around 86% observed a single time. Whole-study findings and limits: Memory subsets generally showed smaller estimated richness than naive subsets did.

Trimming pared 2 bases from V and 0 bases from J, leaving 11 bases between. The V gene's germline CDR1 is SGHAT and CDR2 FQNNGV. This CDR3 is built from 15 residues. Sequencing used memory CD8+ T cells sorted from blood. The sample's subset: CD45RO+ cells pooled with CCR7-negative TemRA cells. The J gene is TRBJ2-7, the V gene TRBV11-2, with D uncertain. The TCR originated in a man younger than 35 in good health. The CDR3, as DNA: TGTGCCAGCAGCTTAATCTTTAGCCCCTCCTACGAGCAGTACTTC. It yields the protein CASSLIFSPSYEQYF.